The 24 T cell receptor beta chains presented below share a single source sample, sequenced in a study of breast tumors, draining lymph nodes, adjacent tissues. Breast cancer patients provided tissue from their axillary draining lymph nodes. Using its own MiXCR run on the multiplex PCR reads, TCRdb lists one record per CDR3 protein. The sample lists fewer than 200,000 distinct CDR3 sequences, 30% to 35% occurring once. The sequenced material came from axillary lymph node tissue. The receptor source for this set is a female donor with breast cancer. Some clones in this sample may be carry-over from other donors' samples.

The chain joins TRBV6-1 to TRBJ2-3, with a weak D call TRBD2 (6 bases). Trimming shortened V by 9 bases and J by 6 bases, and 16 bases separated the two germline ends. The CDR3 loop spans 13 amino acids. Germline loops: CDR1 MNHNS, CDR2 SASEGT. The CDR3: CASGARGDDTQYF. The CDR3 bases are TGTGCCAGTGGGGCTCGCGGGGACGATACGCAGTATTTT.

This clonotype turned up a few times. Possible read error: a much larger clone is one base away. V usage is TRBV20-1 and J usage is TRBJ2-7; 8 bases map to TRBD1. There are 14 residues in the CDR3. CDR1 is DFQATT, CDR2 SNEGSKA, per germline (reference sequence). With V trimmed by 6 bases and J by 6 bases, 13 bases remained unmatched. CDR3 protein: CSAEDRGGTSEQYF. The CDR3 bases are TGCAGTGCGGAAGACAGGGGAGGAACCTCCGAGCAGTACTTC.

This chain connects TRBV7-3 to TRBJ1-4; D gene uncertain. With 1 base removed from V and 8 bases from J, the gap between germline ends came to 11 bases. Germline lookup yields CDR1 SGHTA and CDR2 FQGTGA. The CDR3 has 14 residues. CDR3: CASSLSGNSEKLFF. The CDR3 region has the DNA TGTGCCAGCAGCTTAAGTGGGAATAGCGAAAAACTGTTTTTT.

Concerning this clonotype: This sequence may be a read error, since a much larger clone differs from it by one base. This sequence joins TRBV11-3 and TRBJ2-2; D may match TRBD1 or TRBD2 (7 bases each). CDR3 length: 16 amino acids. Trimming took 4 bases from V and 6 from J, leaving 18 bases between them. From germline, CDR1 is SGHNT and CDR2 YENEEA. CDR3 protein: CASSSGGAGVPGELFF. The CDR3 coding sequence is TGTGCCAGCAGCTCAGGGGGGGCAGGGGTCCCCGGGGAGCTGTTTTTT. The full variable domain, with the rest looked up from reference TRBV11-3 and TRBJ2-2, is EAGVVQSPRYKIIEKKQPVAFWCNPISGHNTLYWYLQNLGQGPELLIRYENEEAVDDSQLPKDRFSAERLKGVDSTLKIQPAELGDSAVYLCASSSGGAGVPGELFFGEGSRLTVL.

At least ten counts were recorded for this clonotype. The gene calls are TRBV15 and TRBJ2-7; D possibly corresponds to TRBD1 (5 bases). Germline assignment: CDR1 LNHNV and CDR2 YYDKDF (reference sequence). V lost 4 bases, J lost 4 bases, and 17 bases lay in between. CDR3 length: 15 amino acids. CDR3 protein: CATSISPTAMYEQYF. The CDR3 DNA is TGTGCCACCAGCATATCCCCGACAGCAATGTACGAGCAGTACTTC.

This clonotype has just a few counts. This may be a read error, as it is one base from a much larger clone. V and J are TRBV5-8 and TRBJ2-7; maybe TRBD1 (7 bases). Between the trimmed V and J ends, which lost 4 bases and 3 bases, there was a span of 14 bases. Germline V gene sequence: CDR1 SGHTS, CDR2 YDEGEE. The CDR3 runs to 14 residues. The CDR3 sequence is CASSAGQTLYEQYF. The CDR3 bases are TGTGCCAGCAGCGCGGGACAGACGCTCTACGAGCAGTACTTC.

This clonotype was recorded at least ten times. V and J are TRBV6-1 and TRBJ1-3; 7 bases fit TRBD1. Per germline, CDR1 MNHNS and CDR2 SASEGT. The J segment lost 2 bases and the V segment lost 6 bases, leaving 10 bases of the junction unmatched. The CDR3 is 16 residues long. CDR3: CASRIYRGSAGNTIYF. CDR3 bases: TGTGCCAGCAGGATTTACAGGGGAAGCGCTGGAAACACCATATATTTT.

This chain joins TRBV9 and TRBJ2-5, with D perhaps TRBD1 (6 bases). Germline V gene data show CDR1 as SGDLS and CDR2 as YYNGEE. This CDR3 spans 13 amino acids. The ends were cut back, 3 bases at V and 5 bases at J, with 11 bases in the middle. The CDR3 spells CASSEGQYETQYF. The CDR3 coding sequence is TGTGCCAGCAGCGAAGGACAGTATGAGACCCAGTACTTC.

A word on this clonotype: One junction end does not reproduce the germline sequence, and a read error may be involved. The chain carries TRBV6-2 or TRBV6-3 and TRBJ1-5; weak D call: TRBD1 (5 bases). Germline V gene data show CDR1 as MNHEY and CDR2 as SVGEGT. The CDR3 consists of 15 residues. CDR3 sequence reads: CASSHSPGGNQPQHF. Written as DNA, the CDR3 is TGTGCCAGCAGTCACTCTCCCGGGGGGAATCAGCCCCAGCATTTT.

This clonotype has a count of ten or more. The rearrangement links TRBV11-2 to TRBJ2-7, with D uncertain. Germline CDR1 SGHAT, CDR2 FQNNGV. CDR3 length: 14 residues. The V end lost 0 bases, the J end lost 3 bases, and 9 bases lay between the germline ends. The CDR3 loop reads CASSLDLEHYEQYF. The CDR3 bases are TGTGCCAGCAGCTTAGATCTGGAGCACTACGAGCAGTACTTC.

This clonotype showed up many times. This rearrangement joins TRBV7-3 to TRBJ2-1; the match to TRBD2 covers 10 bases. Germline CDR1 and CDR2: SGHTA and FQGTGA. The junction had 4 bases not matched to a gene; V was cut back by 0 bases and J by 5 bases. The CDR3 has 16 residues. The CDR3 region is CASSLTLAGANNEQFF. CDR3 bases: TGTGCCAGCAGCTTAACTCTAGCGGGGGCCAACAATGAGCAGTTCTTC.

In this sample, this clonotype turned up many times. The chain has TRBV20-1 and TRBJ2-3; D ambiguous. V lost 5 bases and J 0 bases, leaving 12 bases between the germline ends. Germline V CDR1 and CDR2: DFQATT, SNEGSKA (reference sequence). CDR3 length equals 14 residues. The DNA for the CDR3 is TGCAGTGCTCCCGGTGGGGAAAGCACAGATACGCAGTATTTT. Encoded protein: CSAPGGESTDTQYF.

This clonotype was counted ten times or more. The chain uses TRBV15 and TRBJ2-1, with TRBD1 matching 11 bases. J was trimmed by 5 bases and V by 3 bases; bases with no gene match: 9. Germline V lookup: CDR1 LNHNV, CDR2 YYDKDF (reference sequence). CDR3 length: 17 amino acids. CDR3 nucleotides: TGTGCCACCAGCAGCATAAGGACAGGGGGCTTTCACAATGAGCAGTTCTTC. It codes for CATSSIRTGGFHNEQFF.

The V and J genes are TRBV13 and TRBJ2-1, with D possibly being TRBD1 or TRBD2 (5 bases each). The V gene lost 9 bases and the J gene lost 5 bases, with 17 bases spanning the gap. Germline assignment: CDR1 PRHDT and CDR2 FYEKMQ (reference sequence). The CDR3 length is 14 residues. CDR3 in amino acids: CASIERGPNNEQFF. Here the CDR3 DNA reads TGTGCCAGTATAGAGAGGGGCCCAAACAATGAGCAGTTCTTC.

This clonotype showed up many times. The V gene is TRBV12-3 or TRBV12-4, the J gene TRBJ1-2; D is uncertain. V shed 4 bases and J shed 1 base, with 10 bases lying between them. This CDR3 comprises 14 residues. The CDR3 loop reads CASSSSAVNYGYTF. CDR3 bases: TGTGCCAGCAGTTCCTCGGCCGTTAACTATGGCTACACCTTC.

In nucleotides, the CDR3 is TGCAGTGCTCCGTGGGTGGGTTACGAGCAGTACTTC. Translated, it gives CSAPWVGYEQYF. V gene TRBV20-1 combines with J gene TRBJ2-7; no clear D gene. Trimming removed 5 bases from V and 4 bases from J, with 12 bases in between. This CDR3 is built from 12 residues. Germline V gene lookup returns CDR1 DFQATT and CDR2 SNEGSKA (reference sequence).

This clonotype occurred many times. The chain is built from TRBV5-6 and TRBJ1-5; 9 bases fit TRBD1. CDR3 length equals 14 residues. The germline V gene encodes CDR1 SGHDT and CDR2 YYEEEE. Trimming cost V 3 bases and J 7 bases; bases outside gene matches: 5. CDR3 nucleotide sequence: TGTGCCAGCAGCTCGGGACAGGGAGGCCAGCCCCAGCATTTT. It encodes CASSSGQGGQPQHF.

The V and J genes are TRBV11-2 and TRBJ2-7; no clear D. The CDR3 runs 14 residues. V was cut by 3 bases and J by 2 bases, with 11 bases left in between. CDR1 is SGHAT, CDR2 FQNNGV, per germline. The CDR3: CASSFRDPTYEQYF. In DNA form, the CDR3 reads TGTGCCAGCAGCTTTAGGGATCCAACCTACGAGCAGTACTTC.

This clonotype showed up just a few times. Because the CDR3 is missing its conserved closing phenylalanine or tryptophan, this is likely a read error. The V and J genes are TRBV9 and TRBJ2-1, with D maybe TRBD1 (6 bases). The germline V gene encodes CDR1 SGDLS and CDR2 YYNGEE. Deletions cut 4 bases from V and 3 bases from J, with 8 bases between. The CDR3 covers 13 residues. Written as DNA, the CDR3 is TGTGCCAGCAGCAAGGACAGCTACAATGAGCAGTTCTCC. Translating it yields CASSKDSYNEQFS.

In this sample, this clonotype turned up many times. The genes are TRBV11-2 and TRBJ2-3; TRBD1 matches at 9 bases. Per germline, CDR1 SGHAT and CDR2 FQNNGV. V lost 5 bases and J lost 7; bases outside the gene matches: 13. This CDR3 is built from 16 residues. The CDR3 DNA is TGTGCCAGCAGCCCATACGGGACAGGGATTATGAATACGCAGTATTTT. Translation: CASSPYGTGIMNTQYF.

This clonotype was counted at least ten times. The chain employs TRBV11-1 and TRBJ2-7; 10 bases match TRBD1. This CDR3 spans 15 amino acids. The V gene end was trimmed by 5 bases and the J gene end by 6 bases; junction bases not matched to a gene: 10. CDR1 SGHAT and CDR2 FQDESV come from the germline V gene (reference sequence). CDR3 in amino acids: CASSVRSGTGVEQYF. The DNA for the CDR3 is TGTGCCAGCAGCGTTCGATCCGGGACAGGGGTCGAGCAGTACTTC.

This clonotype was counted ten times or more. This chain uses TRBV5-1 with TRBJ1-2; 8 bases line up with TRBD1. This CDR3 contains 14 residues. In germline, CDR1 is SGHRS, CDR2 YFSETQ. J was trimmed by 6 bases and V by 0 bases; bases with no gene match: 4. CDR3 coding DNA: TGCGCCAGCAGCTTGGCCCAGGGGGCGGATGGCTACACCTTC. The encoded protein is CASSLAQGADGYTF.

This clonotype was counted many times. The rearrangement links TRBV12-3 or TRBV12-4 to TRBJ2-3; 9 nucleotides match TRBD2. V was clipped by 0 bases and J by 4 bases; unmatched bases: 5. This CDR3 spans 16 amino acids. The CDR3, as DNA: TGTGCCAGCAGTTTAGCACTAGCGGGCAGGGCAGATACGCAGTATTTT. Translated: CASSLALAGRADTQYF.

V is TRBV7-3 and J is TRBJ2-2; D gene ambiguous. V was clipped by 2 bases and J by 5 bases, with 9 bases between them. The CDR3 loop spans 14 amino acids. Germline V lookup: CDR1 SGHTA, CDR2 FQGTGA. CDR3 loop: CASSLASQTGELFF. The CDR3, as DNA: TGTGCCAGCAGCTTAGCTAGTCAAACCGGGGAGCTGTTTTTT. Supplemented by reference TRBV7-3 and TRBJ2-2, the full variable domain reads GAGVSQTPSNKVTEKGKYVELRCDPISGHTALYWYRQSLGQGPEFLIYFQGTGAADDSGLPNDRFFAVRPEGSVSTLKIQRTERGDSAVYLCASSLASQTGELFFGEGSRLTVL.